This T cell receptor beta chain was obtained from a study of T-cell reconstitution after alpha-beta-depleted transplantation in children. For this clonotype: A much bigger clone sits one base away, suggesting this may be a read error.

Unique molecular identifiers were incorporated during preparation of the TCRbeta library. TCRdb reprocessed the PCR reads via MiXCR and lists one record per CDR3 protein. The data contain some 240,000 distinct CDR3 sequences, about 8.8% of them seen just once; the ten biggest clones take up about 4.8%. Germline V gene sequence: CDR1 SGHDN, CDR2 FVKESK. The length of the CDR3 is 15 residues. The sequence was collected from a human donor who donated a stem cell graft to a child with SCID. The chain carries TRBV14 and TRBJ1-2, with D maybe TRBD1 (5 bases). The sample in question was PBMCs from the stem cell graft donor, obtained from the stem cell graft. The CDR3 bases are TGTGCCAGCAGCCAAGTTGGGGCTACTAACAATGGCTACACCTTC. This translates into CASSQVGATNNGYTF.